The text below deals with one T cell receptor (beta chain). Its cognate antigen has yet to be identified. Per-base qualities were not stored, and no clone one base away is much larger. From the cysteine up to the phenylalanine, the CDR3 has a length of 14 residues. Only the CDR3 DNA is retained, 42 bases long and in frame from the first base. Trimming accounts for 0 bases at V and 9 bases at J, while the number of junction bases matched to no gene is 2. The germline V gene (reference sequence) provides CDR1 PRHDT and CDR2 FYEKMQ. This record belongs to a study of shared clonotypes between healthy human individuals (dated by TCRdb to 2018 to 2021). Regarding the study in general: A couple of women and three men aged 18 to 49 years were included in the cohort. For each donor, CD4 naive and CD4 memory were each run on three plates, CD8 naive on two plates, and CD8 memory on one plate. To estimate repertoire size and how much clonotype sharing occurs between individuals, the study deeply sequenced the blood TCR repertoires of five or six healthy adults. To increase sequencing depth and limit assay-specific biases, TCR repertoire library preparation and sequencing were carried out by different laboratories using diverse techniques. Leukapheresis yielded between about 0.9 and 9.5 billion PBMCs per donor. What the authors observed across the whole study: Based on pairwise subsampling, the degree of clonotype sharing among donors was expected to be affected by sequencing depth. Naive subsets generally had larger estimated clonotype richness than memory subsets. Approximately 5% of naive CD4, 3.5% of naive CD8, about 2.1% of memory CD4, and 0.35% to 0.5% of memory CD8 clonotypes were shared across four donors. Incomplete sequencing was indicated by rarefaction of sorted-subset datasets, despite the large sequencing depth. Higher generation probabilities were observed for clonotypes shared by all four sorted-subset donors than for non-shared clonotypes. Because the study included only a small number of donors, the genetic and exposure-history diversity represented was limited. Sampling was limited to blood, and TCR repertoires in tissue likely differ from TCR repertoires in blood.

For the CD8 naive samples, CD45RO-negative cells were positively selected for CCR7, yielding a CD45RA+CCR7+ population from which TemRA cells were excluded. Healthy HIV-negative adults with no recently reported acute infections or vaccinations were included as donors. All donors were Caucasian adults living in Nashville, Tennessee, USA. Blood was obtained by leukapheresis, after which PBMCs were separated by Ficoll-Histopaque density gradient centrifugation and cryopreserved in liquid nitrogen vapor phase. Purity and quantity of every magnetically sorted T cell population were checked by analytical flow cytometry. From each sorted fraction, genomic DNA was isolated and quantified by UV absorbance on a Nanodrop 2000c. Using the deep immunoSEQ assay, multiplex PCR amplified TCR CDR3 regions from genomic DNA. Extracted genomic DNA from each cell subset was distributed evenly across all wells of several immunoSEQ 96-well plates, and each plate was treated as a replicate. For sorted subsets, about 200 ng genomic DNA, equal to 25,000 to 35,000 T cell genomes, was loaded into each replicate PCR. Purified libraries were quantified with a Qubit 3.0 fluorometer, sized on a Bioanalyzer 2100, and re-quantified with the KAPA Library Quantification kit. Every immunoSEQ 96-well plate was sequenced on a dedicated single-read 150-cycle Illumina NextSeq 550 flow cell. Under the source paper's analysis protocol: Because only junctional sequences without quality scores were contained in the immunoSEQ output, filtering matching that applied to full-length reads could not be performed. To assign V/J genes and CDR3, sequences were annotated using PyIR, a Python wrapper for IgBLAST v1.9, with IMGT germline references. Reads with weak V/J assignments (E-value above 1e-6), missing CDR3, stop codons, out-of-frame junctions, or ambiguous translated residues were removed. V3J clonotypes were defined as sequences sharing the same inferred V gene, J gene, and CDR3 amino acid sequence. To compute the percentage overlap between repertoires, the number of shared unique clonotypes was divided by the size of the smaller repertoire. Richness of each repertoire was evaluated using RTK rarefaction, the Chao1 estimator, and Recon v2.1 estimates of unobserved clonotypes. For all TCRbeta clonotypes obtained by the gDNA method from a few donors, generation probabilities were computed with OLGA. TCRdb limited this immuneACCESS table to in-frame rearrangements with V and J called. A share of clones is missing; checked studies link under half to unresolved V genes, and the rest is unexplained. V and J calls and clone size are copied from that table; D and trimming were computed from the DNA. This sample lists hundreds of thousands of clones; around 96% were detected once. The top ten hold 0.11% of the sample.

The clonotype originates from a woman in her 30s in good health. The chain was built from TRBV13 and TRBJ1-6, with TRBD1 identical over 7 junction bases. Sequenced sample: naive CD8+ T cells sorted from blood. The intended sense of this specimen's cell subset or site label: CD45RA+CCR7+. The CDR3 here reads CASSLGQGGSPLHF. Here is the DNA: TGTGCCAGCAGCTTAGGGCAGGGGGGTTCACCCCTCCACTTT.